Here is one T cell receptor (beta chain) with its context. This sample is drawn from a study of blood T cell repertoires in COVID-19. Measured with immunoSEQ multiplex PCR; TCRdb has only the in-frame clones, and not every one. The repertoire holds tens of thousands of clones, with approximately 89% as singletons. CDR1 and CDR2 from the germline V gene are SGDLS and YYNGEE. Unmatched junction bases numbered 7, after V lost 4 bases and J lost 7 bases. The length of the CDR3 is 15 residues. The source material was peripheral blood. This sequence joins TRBV9 and TRBJ2-2; 10 nucleotides match TRBD1. This clonotype originated in a man aged 70-80 years with active or convalescent COVID-19. CDR3 region: CASSHRDRGIGELFF. The CDR3 bases are TGTGCCAGCAGCCACCGGGACAGGGGTATCGGGGAGCTGTTTTTT.